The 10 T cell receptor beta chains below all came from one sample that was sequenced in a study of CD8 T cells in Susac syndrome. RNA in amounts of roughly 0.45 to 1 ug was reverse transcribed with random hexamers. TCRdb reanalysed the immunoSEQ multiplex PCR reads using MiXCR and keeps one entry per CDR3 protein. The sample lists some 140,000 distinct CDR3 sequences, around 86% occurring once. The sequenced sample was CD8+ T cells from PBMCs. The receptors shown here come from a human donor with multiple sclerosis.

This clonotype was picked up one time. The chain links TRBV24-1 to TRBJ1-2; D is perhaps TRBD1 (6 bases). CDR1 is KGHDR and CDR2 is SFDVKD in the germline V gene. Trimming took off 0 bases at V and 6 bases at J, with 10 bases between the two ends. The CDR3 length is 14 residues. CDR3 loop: CATSDLHRDDGYTF. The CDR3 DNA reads TGTGCCACCAGTGATTTGCACAGGGACGATGGCTACACCTTC.

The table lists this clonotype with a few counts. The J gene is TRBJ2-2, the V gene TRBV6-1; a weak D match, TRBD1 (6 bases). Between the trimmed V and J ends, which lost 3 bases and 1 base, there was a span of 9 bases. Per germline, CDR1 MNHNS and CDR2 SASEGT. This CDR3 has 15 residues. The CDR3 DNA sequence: TGTGCCAGCAGTGAGGCGACAGGGAACACCGGGGAGCTGTTTTTT. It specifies CASSEATGNTGELFF.

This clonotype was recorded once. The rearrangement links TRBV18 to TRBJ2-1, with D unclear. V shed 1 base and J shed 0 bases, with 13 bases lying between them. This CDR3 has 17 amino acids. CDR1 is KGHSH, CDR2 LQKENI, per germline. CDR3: CASSPRNTPTSYNEQFF. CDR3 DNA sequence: TGTGCCAGCTCACCACGGAATACCCCGACCTCCTACAATGAGCAGTTCTTC.

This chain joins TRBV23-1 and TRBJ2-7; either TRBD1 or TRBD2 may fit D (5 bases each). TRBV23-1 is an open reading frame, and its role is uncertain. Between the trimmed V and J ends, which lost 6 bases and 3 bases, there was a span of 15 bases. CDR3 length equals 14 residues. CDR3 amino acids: CASRPGRSNYEQYV. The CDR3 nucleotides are TGCGCCAGCAGACCGGGACGTAGTAACTACGAGCAGTACGTC.

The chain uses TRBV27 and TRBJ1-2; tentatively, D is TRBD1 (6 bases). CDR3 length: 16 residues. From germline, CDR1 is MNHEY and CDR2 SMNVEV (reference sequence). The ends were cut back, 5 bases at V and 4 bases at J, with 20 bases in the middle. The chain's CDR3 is CASSPLPGRGAYGYTF. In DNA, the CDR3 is TGTGCCAGCAGTCCGTTACCCGGCAGGGGAGCCTATGGCTACACCTTC.

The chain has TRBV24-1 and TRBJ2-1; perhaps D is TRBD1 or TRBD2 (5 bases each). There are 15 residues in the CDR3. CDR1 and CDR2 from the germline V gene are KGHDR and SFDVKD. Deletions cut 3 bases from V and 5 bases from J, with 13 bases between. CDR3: CATSDGTWAHNEQFF. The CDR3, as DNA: TGTGCCACCAGTGATGGGACCTGGGCACACAATGAGCAGTTCTTC.

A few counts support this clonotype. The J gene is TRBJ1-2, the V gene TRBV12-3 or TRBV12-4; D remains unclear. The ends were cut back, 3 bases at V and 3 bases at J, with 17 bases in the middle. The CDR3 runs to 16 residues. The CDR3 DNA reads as TGTGCCAGCAGTTTCTATCTGCTGGGATCGGACTATGGCTACACCTTC. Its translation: CASSFYLLGSDYGYTF.

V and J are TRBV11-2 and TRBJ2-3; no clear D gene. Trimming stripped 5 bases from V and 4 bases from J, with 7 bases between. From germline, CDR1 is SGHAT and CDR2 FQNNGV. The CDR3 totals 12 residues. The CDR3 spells CASSGDADTQYF. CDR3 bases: TGTGCCAGCAGCGGAGACGCAGATACGCAGTATTTT. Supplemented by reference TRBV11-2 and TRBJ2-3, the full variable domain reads EAGVAQSPRYKIIEKRQSVAFWCNPISGHATLYWYQQILGQGPKLLIQFQNNGVVDDSQLPKDRFSAERLKGVDSTLKIQPAKLEDSAVYLCASSGDADTQYFGPGTRLTVL.

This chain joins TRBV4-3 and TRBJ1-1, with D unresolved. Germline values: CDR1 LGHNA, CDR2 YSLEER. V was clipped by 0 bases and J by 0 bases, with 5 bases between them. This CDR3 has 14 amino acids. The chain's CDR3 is CASSQEVVNTEAFF. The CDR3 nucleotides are TGCGCCAGCAGCCAAGAGGTGGTGAACACTGAAGCTTTCTTT.

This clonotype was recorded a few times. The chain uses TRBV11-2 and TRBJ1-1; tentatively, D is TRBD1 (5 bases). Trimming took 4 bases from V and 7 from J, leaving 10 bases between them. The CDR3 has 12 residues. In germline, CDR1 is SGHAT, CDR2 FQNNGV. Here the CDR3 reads CASSWGPGEAFF. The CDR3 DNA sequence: TGTGCCAGCAGCTGGGGACCGGGTGAAGCTTTCTTT.